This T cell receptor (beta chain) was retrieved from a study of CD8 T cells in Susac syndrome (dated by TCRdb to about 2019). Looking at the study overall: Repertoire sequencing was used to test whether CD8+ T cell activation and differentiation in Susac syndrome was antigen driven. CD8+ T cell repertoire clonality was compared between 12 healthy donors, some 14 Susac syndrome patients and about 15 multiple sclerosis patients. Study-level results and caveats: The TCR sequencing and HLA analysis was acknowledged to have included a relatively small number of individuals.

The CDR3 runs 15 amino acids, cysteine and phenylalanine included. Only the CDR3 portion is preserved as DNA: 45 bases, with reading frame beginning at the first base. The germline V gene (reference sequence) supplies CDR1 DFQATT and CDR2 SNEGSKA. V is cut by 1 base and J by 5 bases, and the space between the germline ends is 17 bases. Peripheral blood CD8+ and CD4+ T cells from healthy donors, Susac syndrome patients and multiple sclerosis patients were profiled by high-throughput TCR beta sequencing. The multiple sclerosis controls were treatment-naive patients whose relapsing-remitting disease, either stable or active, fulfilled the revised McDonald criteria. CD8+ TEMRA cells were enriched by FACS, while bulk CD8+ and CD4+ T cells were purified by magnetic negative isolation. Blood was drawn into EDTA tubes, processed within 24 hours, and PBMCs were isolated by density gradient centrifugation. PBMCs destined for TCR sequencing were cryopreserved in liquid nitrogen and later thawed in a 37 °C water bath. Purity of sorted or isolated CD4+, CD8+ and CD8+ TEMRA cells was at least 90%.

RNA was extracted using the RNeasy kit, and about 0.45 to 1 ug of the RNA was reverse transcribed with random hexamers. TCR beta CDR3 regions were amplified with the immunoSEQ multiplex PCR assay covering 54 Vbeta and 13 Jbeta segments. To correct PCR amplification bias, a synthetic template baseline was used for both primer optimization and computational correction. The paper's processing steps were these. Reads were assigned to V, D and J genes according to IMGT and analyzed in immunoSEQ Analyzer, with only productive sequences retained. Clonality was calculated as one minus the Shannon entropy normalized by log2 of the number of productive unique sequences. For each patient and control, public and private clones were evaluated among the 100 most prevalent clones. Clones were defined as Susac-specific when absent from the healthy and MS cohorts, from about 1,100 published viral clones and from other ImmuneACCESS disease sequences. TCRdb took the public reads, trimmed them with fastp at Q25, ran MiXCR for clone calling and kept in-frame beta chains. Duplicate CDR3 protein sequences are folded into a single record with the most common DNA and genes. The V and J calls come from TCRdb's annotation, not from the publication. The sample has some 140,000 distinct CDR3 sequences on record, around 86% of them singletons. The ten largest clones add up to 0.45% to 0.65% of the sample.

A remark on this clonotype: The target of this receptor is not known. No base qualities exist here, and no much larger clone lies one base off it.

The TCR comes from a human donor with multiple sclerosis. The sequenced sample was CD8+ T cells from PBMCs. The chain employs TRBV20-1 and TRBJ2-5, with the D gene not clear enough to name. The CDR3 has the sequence CSARVRQTETETQYF. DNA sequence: TGCAGTGCTAGAGTGCGCCAGACTGAAACGGAGACCCAGTACTTC.